This T cell receptor (beta chain) was observed in a study of T cell responses to AZD1222 COVID-19 vaccine. The table came from immunoSEQ multiplex PCR; TCRdb's copy has only in-frame clones and leaves some out. This table holds roughly 140,000 clones, about 92% found once. For this clone: The antigen is undetermined.

The CDR3 consists of 14 residues. The V gene's germline CDR1 is MNHEY and CDR2 SVGAGI. The V gene end was trimmed by 6 bases and the J gene end by 4 bases; junction bases not matched to a gene: 6. Study-wide points: White British people made up most donors, females outnumbered males, and clonal diversity was possibly underestimated. After two AZD1222 doses, spike-specific TCR breadth and depth rose versus day 0. Samples come after the peak T cell response, not at day 14.

The sample consisted of peripheral blood, taken on day 0 of AZD1222 vaccination. The rearrangement joins TRBV6-5 to TRBJ2-5; 9 bases match TRBD1. This receptor was identified in an adult in good health. The CDR3 reads CASRVIQGAETQYF. The CDR3 DNA reads as TGTGCCAGCAGGGTTATACAGGGGGCAGAGACCCAGTACTTC.